The clone carrying this T cell receptor beta chain was seen a handful of times. Its matching antigen is unknown. The data belong to a study of T-cell memory formation after mild COVID-19. V was pared by 5 bases and J by 4 bases, with 17 bases between. The CDR3 has 15 residues. Germline CDR1 SGHTA, CDR2 FQGTGA. TCRdb ran MiXCR on the 5' RACE reads and lists one entry per CDR3 protein. The data hold over 450,000 distinct CDR3 sequences, with about a fifth observed a single time. Findings and limits, study-wide: Contracting CD4+ clones were located mainly in CM and EM, and CD8+ clones in EMRA.

The J gene is TRBJ1-2, the V gene TRBV7-3, with unresolved D. The TCR originated in an adult woman who had mild COVID-19 (a few samples of this study predate the infection). Cell type and time point are not known. Material for sequencing was PBMCs or a T cell subset sorted from them (not recorded which). The CDR3 DNA follows: TGTGCCAGCAGCCCACAAGTGGGGTCGGGCTATGGCTACACCTTC. Translated, it gives CASSPQVGSGYGYTF.